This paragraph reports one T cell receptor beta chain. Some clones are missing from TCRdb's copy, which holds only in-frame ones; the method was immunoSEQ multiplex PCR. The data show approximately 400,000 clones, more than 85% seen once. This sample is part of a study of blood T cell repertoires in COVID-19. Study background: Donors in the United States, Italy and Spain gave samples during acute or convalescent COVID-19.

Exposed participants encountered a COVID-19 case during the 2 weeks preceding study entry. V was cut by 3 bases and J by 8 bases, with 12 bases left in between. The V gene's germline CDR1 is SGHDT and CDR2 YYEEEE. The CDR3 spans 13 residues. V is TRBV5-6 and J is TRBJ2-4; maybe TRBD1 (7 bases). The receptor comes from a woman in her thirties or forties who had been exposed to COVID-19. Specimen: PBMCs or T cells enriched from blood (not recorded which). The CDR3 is CASSYQGEDIQYF. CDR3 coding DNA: TGTGCCAGCAGCTATCAGGGGGAGGACATTCAGTACTTC.